This is a list of T cell receptor beta chains from one sample in a study of T cells in localized non-small cell lung cancer. The method was immunoSEQ multiplex PCR; TCRdb's version includes in-frame clones alone and lacks a portion of them. This sample has 90,000 to 95,000 clones, with roughly 86% found just once. The material was peripheral blood, obtained before any cancer treatment. All receptors derive from a man aged 40-75 years with stage I squamous cell lung carcinoma. Both conserved end residues are part of each CDR3. D genes are given only for firm matches. Clone size appears in some rows only: once, few, many, or a class for an expanded clone.

CDR3nt	CDR3aa	d_gene	abundance	v_gene	j_gene
TGTGCCAGTAGTATAGGGACCGACACTGGAAACACCATATATTTT	CASSIGTDTGNTIYF	-	-	TRBV19	TRBJ1-3
TGCGCCAGCAGCCCACGAAGCGGGGGAGGTTACGGGGAGCTGTTTTTT	CASSPRSGGGYGELFF	TRBD2	-	TRBV5-1	TRBJ2-2
TGTGCCACCAGCAGAGATCGGATCCACTATAGCAATCAGCCCCAGCATTTT	CATSRDRIHYSNQPQHF	-	-	TRBV15	TRBJ1-5
TGTGCCAGCAGCTCCCGACTAGCGGAGTACAATGAGCAGTTCTTC	CASSSRLAEYNEQFF	TRBD2	-	TRBV11-2	TRBJ2-1
TGTGCCAGCAGGCAGGGTGATCTCTATGGCTACACCTTC	CASRQGDLYGYTF	-	-	TRBV6-1	TRBJ1-2
TGTGCCAGCAGCTCAGGGGGCGCAAGAATGAACACTGAAGCTTTCTTT	CASSSGGARMNTEAFF	TRBD1	-	TRBV28	TRBJ1-1
TGTGCCAGCAGATCGTCAGACACCGGGGAGCTGTTTTTT	CASRSSDTGELFF	-	-	TRBV6-6	TRBJ2-2
TGTGCCTCCACAGGTGATAGCAATCAGCCCCAGCATTTT	CASTGDSNQPQHF	-	-	TRBV30	TRBJ1-5
TGTGCCAGCAGTGGGACAGCTAGAACTAATGAAAAACTGTTTTTT	CASSGTARTNEKLFF	-	-	TRBV2	TRBJ1-4
TGTGCCAGCAGTTCCCCTCACGGGGCAAAGGAGACCCAGTACTTC	CASSSPHGAKETQYF	-	-	TRBV27	TRBJ2-5
TGTGCCAGCAGCGTAGTTCGGGACAACACTGAAGCTTTCTTT	CASSVVRDNTEAFF	-	-	TRBV9	TRBJ1-1
TGTGCCAGCAGCGTAGGGCAGGGAGGCACCGGGGAGCTGTTTTTT	CASSVGQGGTGELFF	-	-	TRBV9	TRBJ2-2
TGTGCCAGCAGTTTAACCTACGAGCAGTACTTC	CASSLTYEQYF	-	-	TRBV28	TRBJ2-7
TGTGCCAGCAGCTCCAGGGAGAACACTGAAGCTTTCTTT	CASSSRENTEAFF	-	-	TRBV11-1	TRBJ1-1
TGTGCCAGCAGCTTGGGGGCGGGGGATCAGCCCCAGCATTTT	CASSLGAGDQPQHF	-	-	TRBV7-9	TRBJ1-5
TGTGCCAGCAGCTTAGGACAGGGATTTGATGAAAAACTGTTTTTT	CASSLGQGFDEKLFF	TRBD1	-	TRBV7-8	TRBJ1-4
TGTGCCAGCAGCCCACTAGCGGGGGCGACAGATACGCAGTATTTT	CASSPLAGATDTQYF	TRBD2	once	TRBV13	TRBJ2-3
TGCGCCAGCAGTCGAGGGGGAGGGGGCAACTATGGCTACACCTTC	CASSRGGGGNYGYTF	TRBD1	-	TRBV4-3	TRBJ1-2
TGCGCCAGCAGCCCTCTCCCCCCAGGGGGCATCTATGGCTACACCTTC	CASSPLPPGGIYGYTF	TRBD1	-	TRBV5-1	TRBJ1-2
TGTGCCACCAGCAGAGATCCGGGGATCGGCTACACCTTC	CATSRDPGIGYTF	-	-	TRBV15	TRBJ1-2
TGTGCCAGCAGTTCCCCAGGGTTTTTTCGGGGCTATGGCTACACCTTC	CASSSPGFFRGYGYTF	-	once	TRBV6-5	TRBJ1-2
TGCGCCAGCAGAGGTATCCTAGGCTCTGGAAACACCATATATTTT	CASRGILGSGNTIYF	-	-	TRBV4-1	TRBJ1-3
TGTGCCATGGGGCTCGGGGGCGGCACAGATACGCAGTATTTT	CAMGLGGGTDTQYF	-	-	TRBV10-3	TRBJ2-3
TGTGCCAGCAGCCCCAGGGTATCAGGGTATACTGAAGCTTTCTTT	CASSPRVSGYTEAFF	-	-	TRBV7-9	TRBJ1-1
TGTGCCAGCGCACCCCAACCCGGCGCGAGCACTGAAGCTTTCTTT	CASAPQPGASTEAFF	-	-	TRBV18	TRBJ1-1
TGTGCCAGCAGAAGGGGGCTTGGGGACACTGAAGCTTTCTTT	CASRRGLGDTEAFF	TRBD1	-	TRBV6-5	TRBJ1-1
TGTGCCAGCAGCCTTTACAGCACCGGGGAGCTGTTTTTT	CASSLYSTGELFF	-	few	TRBV7-3	TRBJ2-2
TGTGCCAGCAGCTCAACTAGCGGGGGGTCCCCTTATACGCAGTATTTT	CASSSTSGGSPYTQYF	TRBD2	-	TRBV7-9	TRBJ2-3
TGTGCCAGCAGGATAACAGGGGATAACTATGGCTACACCTTC	CASRITGDNYGYTF	TRBD1	-	TRBV2	TRBJ1-2
TGTGCCAGCAGTGAAGTTCTGGGGCGCGAGACCCAGTACTTC	CASSEVLGRETQYF	-	-	TRBV6-1	TRBJ2-5
TGTGCCAGCAGTGACAGATCGAACACCGGGGAGCTGTTTTTT	CASSDRSNTGELFF	-	-	TRBV2	TRBJ2-2
TGTGCCAGCAGCGATTCAGGGAGGGAGATCACTGAAGCTTTCTTT	CASSDSGREITEAFF	-	-	TRBV7-9	TRBJ1-1
TGCGCCAGCCGAAAGAGGACCCTTAACACTGAAGCTTTCTTT	CASRKRTLNTEAFF	-	-	TRBV5-1	TRBJ1-1
TGTGCCTGGAGTGTAAGTCAGGGAACCACTGAAGCTTTCTTT	CAWSVSQGTTEAFF	-	once	TRBV30	TRBJ1-1
TGTGCTAGTGGTGTGGTCAGGGACAGAACTAACACCGGGGAGCTGTTTTTT	CASGVVRDRTNTGELFF	TRBD1	once	TRBV12-5	TRBJ2-2
TGTGCCAGCAGCTTTGTACCCTCGGGGGACTATGGCTACACCTTC	CASSFVPSGDYGYTF	-	-	TRBV7-3	TRBJ1-2
TGCGCCCGGCACCTAAGAGGGACCGGGGAGCTGTTTTTT	CARHLRGTGELFF	-	-	TRBV15	TRBJ2-2
TGTGCCAGCAGCTCAGACAGGGGAGGCACTGAAGCTTTCTTT	CASSSDRGGTEAFF	TRBD1	-	TRBV7-8	TRBJ1-1
TGCAGCGTTGGATACTCTGGAAACACCATATATTTT	CSVGYSGNTIYF	-	-	TRBV29-1	TRBJ1-3
TGTGCCAGCAGTGCTCACAGGGACGAGAGCTCTGGGGCCAACGTCCTGACTTTC	CASSAHRDESSGANVLTF	-	-	TRBV6-1	TRBJ2-6
TGTGCCAGCACCTTAGACGGACTTGAAGCTTTCTTT	CASTLDGLEAFF	-	-	TRBV6-5	TRBJ1-1
TGTGCCAGCAGCTTTTCGGGAGGGTCTAAGCAGTACTTC	CASSFSGGSKQYF	TRBD2	-	TRBV7-6	TRBJ2-7
TGTGCCAGCAGGAGGGAGGTGGGGGGCCGGGAAAAACTGTTTTTT	CASRREVGGREKLFF	-	-	TRBV2	TRBJ1-4
TGTGCCAGCAGCCGCCCAGGGAGCTCTGGAAACACCATATATTTT	CASSRPGSSGNTIYF	-	-	TRBV7-9	TRBJ1-3
TGTGCCAGTAGTCTACGGAGTTGGGTCGGGGACACTGAAGCTTTCTTT	CASSLRSWVGDTEAFF	-	-	TRBV19	TRBJ1-1
TGCGCCAGCAGCCCGAAGCGGGCCACAGATACGCAGTATTTT	CASSPKRATDTQYF	-	-	TRBV5-1	TRBJ2-3
TGTGCCAGCAGCTTAGGGGGACAGGTGAACACCATATATTTT	CASSLGGQVNTIYF	TRBD1	-	TRBV7-2	TRBJ1-3
TGTGCCAGTAGTTGGAGGACAGGGCCCCCCTACGAGCAGTACTTC	CASSWRTGPPYEQYF	TRBD1	once	TRBV19	TRBJ2-7
TGTGCCAGCAGCTTCGGGACAGGACGCTACGAGCAGTACTTC	CASSFGTGRYEQYF	TRBD1	-	TRBV5-6	TRBJ2-7
TGTGCCAGTAGAAGGACAGGGGTGGACACTGAAGCTTTCTTT	CASRRTGVDTEAFF	TRBD1	-	TRBV19	TRBJ1-1